The clone carrying this T cell receptor (beta chain) came up many times. Its target is unknown. The data are from a study of T cells after yellow fever vaccination. Study-level results: Researchers report a weaker secondary response that nonetheless peaked faster, day 5 versus 15.

The CDR3 covers 13 residues. V dropped 4 bases and J dropped 2 bases, with 9 bases sitting between them. CDR1 and CDR2 (germline): SGHRS, YFSETQ. TCRdb processed the 5' RACE reads anew with MiXCR; each CDR3 protein has one entry. The profile covers approximately 140,000 distinct CDR3 sequences, with roughly 8% appearing a single time and 0.55% to 0.9% taken by the ten largest. This chain joins TRBV5-1 and TRBJ1-2; D remains ambiguous. The TCR originated in a man aged 25 to 40 who received the YFV17D yellow fever vaccine. The specimen was CD4+ T cells sorted from PBMCs, collected 5 days after the yellow fever booster vaccination. The CDR3 DNA is TGCGCCAGCAGCCCCGGCCAGAACTATGGCTACACCTTC. This translates into CASSPGQNYGYTF. Looking up the rest from reference TRBV5-1 and TRBJ1-2 gives the full variable domain: KAGVTQTPRYLIKTRGQQVTLSCSPISGHRSVSWYQQTPGQGLQFLFEYFSETQRNKGNFPGRFSGRQFSNSRSEMNVSTLELGDSALYLCASSPGQNYGYTFGSGTRLTVV.